This paragraph reports one T cell receptor beta chain. Its target is unknown. The sample originates from a study of identical twins. Study outcomes and limitations: Findings depended on cross-sectional statistics rather than tracking the same donors. Weaker excess sharing between twins was seen in beta out-of-frame sequences.

MiXCR, applied by TCRdb to the 5' RACE reads, yields one record per CDR3 protein. The sample has under 900,000 distinct CDR3 sequences, about 20% seen once. V shed 3 bases and J shed 14 bases, with 18 bases lying between them. Germline V gene data show CDR1 as SGHRS and CDR2 as YFSETQ. This CDR3 is built from 13 residues. In addition, the sample was reused for a study of T cells expressing NK-cell markers. That work adds: Several experiments added an anti-gamma-delta TCR antibody to sort only alpha-beta TCR T cells. Of the CD8+ T cells in about 6 donors, roughly 1.0-7.5% belonged to dominant NKG2C+ clonotypes.

Input material: PBMCs. The sequence came from a woman between 18 and 30 years old in good health. J is TRBJ2-1 and V is TRBV5-1, with unresolved D. DNA for the CDR3: TGCGCCAGCAGCTCCGACCGTGATGGGCAGGAGTTCTTC. It codes for CASSSDRDGQEFF.